What follows is one TCR beta chain and its context. The sample originates from a study of T cells expressing NK-cell markers. No DNA is given; TCRdb re-called the 5' RACE reads and lists each CDR3 protein once. The table for this sample gives around 280,000 distinct CDR3 sequences. Germline loops: CDR1 ENHRY, CDR2 SYGVKD. The CDR3 runs 16 residues. Sequences were obtained from blood T cells: a sorted CD56 or NKG2C T cell subset, CD4+ or CD8+ T cells, or bulk PBMC T cells (not recorded which). This chain uses TRBV10-3 with TRBJ2-2; absent DNA, TCRdb's TRBD2 call cannot be checked. This TCR came from a man between 18 and 29 years old in good health. This CDR3 reads CAISELGVGNTGELFF.